This passage covers 10 T cell receptor beta chains from one sample sequenced in a study of T cell changes during pregnancy in multiple sclerosis. TCRdb keeps only in-frame clones here, not all; method: immunoSEQ multiplex PCR. This table holds more than 90,000 clones, approximately 92% found once. Sequencing used peripheral blood, obtained after pregnancy. The source of these receptors is a female donor with multiple sclerosis, enrolled in a pregnancy study.

This clone was seen once. The CDR3 nucleotides are TGTGCCAGCAGCTTGGAGTCCGGGGATACGCAGTATTTT. This encodes CASSLESGDTQYF. V gene TRBV5-8 combines with J gene TRBJ2-3; D is unclear. V lost 0 bases, J lost 6 bases, and 8 bases lay in between. The germline gives CDR1 SGHTS, CDR2 YDEGEE. This CDR3 has 13 amino acids.

The chain is built from TRBV21-1 and TRBJ2-2; the table's D gene call, TRBD2, was not cross checked with the DNA. TRBV21-1 is recorded as a pseudogene. This CDR3 is built from 15 residues. The CDR3, as DNA: TGTGCCAGCAGATGGGAGGGGGGGAACCCCGGGGAGCTGTTTTTT. Protein sequence: CASRWEGGNPGELFF.

This clone was detected once. This chain connects TRBV7-9 to TRBJ1-6; 7 positions agree with TRBD1. V lost 6 bases to trimming and J lost 10 bases; unmatched junction nucleotides: 9. The CDR3 consists of 14 residues. CDR1 and CDR2 from the germline V gene are SEHNR and FQNEAQ (reference sequence). CDR3 region: CASRPDRVESPLHF. The CDR3 region has the DNA TGTGCCAGCAGACCCGACAGGGTTGAATCACCCCTCCACTTT.

J is TRBJ2-5 and V is TRBV18; the match to TRBD2 covers 10 bases. The V gene's germline CDR1 is KGHSH and CDR2 LQKENI. J lost 0 bases, V lost 2 bases, and 0 bases had no gene match. There are 15 residues in the CDR3. The CDR3 sequence: CASSPTSGNQETQYF. The CDR3 DNA follows: TGTGCCAGCTCACCAACTAGCGGGAACCAAGAGACCCAGTACTTC.

The V and J genes are TRBV10-3 and TRBJ1-1; TRBD1 aligns across 7 bases. Germline V lookup: CDR1 ENHRY, CDR2 SYGVKD. The CDR3 is 14 residues long. Trimming at V came to 0 bases and at J to 5 bases, leaving 3 bases not matched to a gene. CDR3 in DNA: TGTGCCATCAGTGAGTCCCCACAGGGGACTGAAGCTTTCTTT. Translation gives CAISESPQGTEAFF.

The rearrangement uses TRBV5-1 and TRBJ2-3; possibly TRBD1 for D (5 bases). V was cut by 3 bases and J by 1 base, with 12 bases left in between. CDR1 and CDR2 (germline): SGHRS, YFSETQ. CDR3 length: 15 amino acids. CDR3 sequence (DNA): TGCGCCAGCAGCTCCGCAAGGGGCGGCACAGATACGCAGTATTTT. This codes for CASSSARGGTDTQYF.

This chain connects TRBV7-2 to TRBJ2-7, with D perhaps matching TRBD1 (5 bases). Trimming stripped 1 base from V and 2 bases from J, with 9 bases between. The CDR3 consists of 14 residues. Per the germline V gene, CDR1 is SGHTA and CDR2 is FQGNSA. CDR3 in amino acids: CASSLGRATYEQYF. CDR3 in DNA: TGTGCCAGCAGCTTAGGCAGGGCCACCTACGAGCAGTACTTC. The complete variable domain, with remaining parts taken from reference TRBV7-2 and TRBJ2-7, reads GAGVSQSPSNKVTEKGKDVELRCDPISGHTALYWYRQSLGQGLEFLIYFQGNSAPDKSGLPSDRFSAERTGGSVSTLTIQRTQQEDSAVYLCASSLGRATYEQYFGPGTRLTVT.

This clone was observed once. V usage is TRBV6-5 and J usage is TRBJ2-2, with D hard to call. This CDR3 has 14 amino acids. Germline V gene data show CDR1 as MNHEY and CDR2 as SVGAGI. V gave up 0 bases and J gave up 6 bases, with 8 bases separating them. The CDR3 reads CASSYSRSSGELFF. The CDR3 DNA reads TGTGCCAGCAGTTACTCTAGGAGTTCCGGGGAGCTGTTTTTT.

V gene TRBV18 combines with J gene TRBJ1-2; perhaps TRBD1 as D (5 bases). The CDR3 consists of 15 residues. The V end lost 1 base, the J end lost 4 bases, and 13 bases lay between the germline ends. Per the germline V gene, CDR1 is KGHSH and CDR2 is LQKENI. CDR3 DNA sequence: TGTGCCAGCTCACCACAGGTCGAAAGGGGCTATGGCTACACCTTC. This codes for CASSPQVERGYGYTF.

This sequence joins TRBV11-3 and TRBJ1-1, with D maybe TRBD1 (5 bases). This CDR3 has 11 amino acids. V lost 8 bases, J lost 7 bases, and 11 bases lay in between. Germline-derived CDR1 and CDR2 are SGHNT and YENEEA. The CDR3 DNA follows: TGTGCCAGCGCCGGGGGGAATGAAGCTTTCTTT. Residues: CASAGGNEAFF.